These 18 T cell receptor beta chains share one sample of origin, sequenced in a study of molecular identifiers for immune sequencing clone quantification. MiXCR, run by TCRdb on the PCR reads, gives a single entry per CDR3 protein. The sample has around 480,000 distinct CDR3 sequences, 25% seen once. Specimen: naive CD8+ T cells from blood, with Jurkat cell RNA spiked in. Subset: FACS-sorted CD8+CD4-CCR7+CD45RA+ naive T cells. The receptors come from a human donor in good health. Some libraries in this study had Jurkat cell RNA spiked in.

The chain carries TRBV19 and TRBJ1-5; D is undetermined. The CDR3 runs 15 residues. Germline CDR1 is LNHDA and CDR2 is SQIVND (reference sequence). Trimming pared 7 bases from V and 0 bases from J, leaving 13 bases between. CDR3 residues: CASNPDTYSNQPQHF. Here the CDR3 DNA reads TGTGCCAGTAACCCCGACACGTATAGCAATCAGCCCCAGCATTTT.

This clonotype has a handful of counts. V and J are TRBV11-2 and TRBJ2-7, with D tentatively TRBD1 or TRBD2 (6 bases each). V was clipped by 0 bases and J by 4 bases, with 13 bases between them. The length of the CDR3 is 15 residues. Germline V lookup: CDR1 SGHAT, CDR2 FQNNGV. CDR3 bases: TGTGCCAGCAGCTTAGATCCCGGGGGCGTATACGAGCAGTACTTC. This codes for CASSLDPGGVYEQYF.

The chain carries TRBV29-1 and TRBJ2-3, with TRBD1 as a possible D gene (5 bases). The V end was cut by 3 bases, the J end by 14 bases, with 27 bases between. This CDR3 has 15 amino acids. The V gene's germline CDR1 is SQVTM and CDR2 ANQGSEA. The CDR3 DNA sequence: TGCAGCGTTGAGCTGGGGCAGTCACGACCAGCTCCGCCGTATTTT. Translating gives CSVELGQSRPAPPYF.

As concerns this clonotype: This clone may be a read error of a much larger clone one base away. V usage is TRBV7-9 and J usage is TRBJ2-7; tentatively, D is TRBD1 or TRBD2 (5 bases each). Deletions cut 4 bases from V and 6 bases from J, with 13 bases between. The CDR3 runs to 13 residues. Per the germline V gene, CDR1 is SEHNR and CDR2 is FQNEAQ (reference sequence). The CDR3 sequence is CASSSRARGEQYF. For the CDR3, the DNA is TGTGCCAGCAGCTCTAGGGCGAGGGGCGAGCAGTACTTC.

At least ten counts were recorded for this clonotype. The gene calls are TRBV12-3 or TRBV12-4 and TRBJ2-7; 15 nucleotides match TRBD2. V gave up 5 bases and J gave up 0 bases; unmatched junction bases: 5. This CDR3 is built from 17 residues. CDR3 region: CASSQGLAGGPSYEQYF. The CDR3 DNA reads TGTGCCAGCAGTCAAGGACTAGCGGGAGGGCCCTCCTACGAGCAGTACTTC.

A word on this clonotype: The junction departs from the called germline gene at one end, perhaps through a read error. This rearrangement joins TRBV2 to TRBJ2-7; maybe TRBD1 (7 bases). Germline V gene lookup returns CDR1 SNHLY and CDR2 FYNNEI. CDR3 size: 15 residues. CDR3 loop: CASSPPTGDSYERYF. The CDR3 region has the DNA TGTGCCAGCAGCCCACCAACAGGGGACTCCTACGAGCGGTACTTC.

For this clonotype: Possible read error: a much larger clone is one base away. The rearrangement uses TRBV27 and TRBJ2-5; D uncertain. V was shortened by 6 bases and J by 4 bases, with 18 bases between the two germline ends. Germline-derived CDR1 and CDR2 are MNHEY and SMNVEV (reference sequence). The CDR3 runs 15 residues. CDR3 protein: CASSPIDGLRETQYF. As DNA, the CDR3 is TGTGCCAGCAGCCCAATCGACGGGCTCCGAGAGACCCAGTACTTC.

The genes are TRBV3-1 and TRBJ2-3, with D perhaps matching TRBD1 (5 bases). V lost 4 bases and J 2 bases, leaving 13 bases between the germline ends. In germline, CDR1 is LGHDT, CDR2 YNNKEL (reference sequence). The CDR3 length is 15 residues. The CDR3 loop reads CASSPDIGSTDTQYF. The CDR3 DNA reads TGTGCCAGCAGCCCGGACATAGGGTCCACAGATACGCAGTATTTT.

The sample holds a few counts of this clonotype. This rearrangement joins TRBV29-1 to TRBJ2-1; D is perhaps TRBD2 (5 bases). CDR3 size: 15 residues. V lost 7 bases and J lost 8, with 24 bases in between. Looked up from germline, CDR1 is SQVTM and CDR2 is ANQGSEA. The CDR3 DNA sequence: TGCAGCGCCTTCTCCCCACATAGCGCTCTCGATGAGCAGTTCTTC. This encodes CSAFSPHSALDEQFF.

This clonotype was detected a few times. CDR3 loop: CASSNPTRTDYEQYF. The CDR3 DNA reads TGTGCCAGCAGCAATCCGACTAGGACTGACTACGAGCAGTACTTC. The gene calls are TRBV6-2 or TRBV6-3 and TRBJ2-7; possibly TRBD2 for D (6 bases). Trimming took off 6 bases at V and 3 bases at J, with 18 bases between the two ends. Germline values: CDR1 MNHEY, CDR2 SVGEGT. There are 15 residues in the CDR3.

This clonotype was seen at least ten times. In DNA, the CDR3 is TGTGCCAGCAGCCTTACGAGAGAGACCCAGTACTTC. This codes for CASSLTRETQYF. The chain joins TRBV14 to TRBJ2-5, with D unclear. CDR1 and CDR2 from the germline V gene are SGHDN and FVKESK. This CDR3 region has 12 residues. The ends were cut back, 4 bases at V and 4 bases at J, with 7 bases in the middle.

A word on this clonotype: This clone may be a read error of a much larger clone one base away. The chain has TRBV7-9 and TRBJ2-4; TRBD2 matches at 9 bases. This CDR3 comprises 18 residues. CDR1 and CDR2 (germline): SEHNR, FQNEAQ (reference sequence). The CDR3 sequence is CARSSGGGGGPAKNIQYF. CDR3 in DNA: TGTGCCCGCAGCTCTGGCGGGGGGGGAGGTCCGGCCAAAAACATTCAGTACTTC.

Comments on this clonotype: One end of the junction is discordant with germline, which a read error may explain. The rearrangement joins TRBV27 to TRBJ2-5; TRBD1 matches at 7 bases. The CDR3 is 15 amino acids. CDR1 and CDR2 from the germline V gene are MNHEY and SMNVEV (reference sequence). CDR3 sequence reads: CASSAWDSAQEIQYF. The CDR3 DNA is TGTGCCAGCAGTGCGTGGGACAGTGCACAAGAGATCCAGTACTTC.

In the case of this clonotype: This clone may be a read error of a much larger clone one base away. This chain uses TRBV9 with TRBJ2-7; either TRBD1 or TRBD2 may fit D (5 bases each). The CDR3 is made up of 15 amino acids. Germline values: CDR1 SGDLS, CDR2 YYNGEE. The CDR3 spells CVSSVGGGYSYEQYF. The CDR3 region has the DNA TGTGTCAGCAGCGTAGGTGGGGGTTACTCCTACGAGCAGTACTTC.

The chain links TRBV20-1 to TRBJ2-7; TRBD2 matches at 8 bases. The CDR3 runs to 15 residues. Per the germline V gene, CDR1 is DFQATT and CDR2 is SNEGSKA (reference sequence). Germline trimming cut 0 bases from V and 0 bases from J; bases unmatched to any gene: 4. In nucleotides, the CDR3 is TGCAGTGCTAGAGATTTAGCGGGGAACTCCTACGAGCAGTACTTC. Translated, it gives CSARDLAGNSYEQYF.

The chain joins TRBV5-5 to TRBJ1-5; perhaps TRBD1 as D (6 bases). The length of the CDR3 is 16 residues. V lost 4 bases to trimming and J lost 5 bases, with 19 bases between them. Germline V gene data show CDR1 as SGHKS and CDR2 as YYEKEE (reference sequence). CDR3 nucleotides: TGTGCCAGCAGCCTTGGGGGCGCGGGGATAGATCAGCCCCAGCATTTT. This codes for CASSLGGAGIDQPQHF.

The V and J genes are TRBV30 and TRBJ1-4; D gene unclear. V lost 2 bases to trimming and J lost 4 bases, with 8 bases between them. The germline gives CDR1 GTSNPN, CDR2 SVGIG (reference sequence). The CDR3 covers 13 residues. The CDR3 region has the DNA TGTGCCTGGAGTACGCTGAGTAATGAAAAACTGTTTTTT. This translates into CAWSTLSNEKLFF.

This clonotype was counted once. The V call is TRBV27, the J call TRBJ1-1; 7 positions match TRBD1. Unmatched junction bases numbered 13, after V lost 9 bases and J lost 6 bases. The CDR3 has 14 amino acids. The V gene's germline CDR1 is MNHEY and CDR2 SMNVEV (reference sequence). CDR3 sequence reads: CASNLARGAAEAFF. The CDR3 DNA is TGTGCCAGTAACCTTGCCAGGGGGGCAGCTGAAGCTTTCTTT.